Below are 28 T cell receptor beta chains sequenced from a single sample in a study of T-cell reconstitution after alpha-beta-depleted transplantation in children. It was with unique molecular identifiers that the TCRbeta library was prepared. TCRdb redid the calling of the PCR reads with MiXCR, one entry per CDR3 protein. Of 350,000 to 400,000 distinct CDR3 sequences listed, 10% to 15% are singletons. Sequencing used PBMCs, obtained from the stem cell graft. These receptors were taken from a human donor who donated a stem cell graft to a child with Fanconi anemia.

The table lists this clonotype with a few counts. This chain connects TRBV9 to TRBJ2-1; 7 bases match TRBD2. V lost 2 bases to trimming and J lost 1 base; unmatched junction nucleotides: 3. Looked up from germline, CDR1 is SGDLS and CDR2 is YYNGEE. The CDR3 contains 15 residues. The chain's CDR3 is CASSVSGSSYNEQFF. Here the CDR3 DNA reads TGTGCCAGCAGCGTTAGCGGGTCTTCCTACAATGAGCAGTTCTTC.

This clonotype was detected ten times or more. The chain has TRBV7-9 and TRBJ2-1; the match to TRBD2 covers 13 bases. There are 18 residues in the CDR3. The V segment lost 2 bases and the J segment 7 bases; nucleotides outside the gene matches: 11. CDR1 SEHNR and CDR2 FQNEAQ come from the germline V gene (reference sequence). The CDR3 sequence is CASSLPRRLAGGRNEQFF. CDR3 sequence (DNA): TGTGCCAGCAGCTTACCGAGAAGACTAGCGGGGGGTAGGAATGAGCAGTTCTTC. Based on the CDR3 plus reference TRBV7-9 and TRBJ2-1, the full variable domain is DTGVSQNPRHKITKRGQNVTFRCDPISEHNRLYWYRQTLGQGPEFLTYFQNEAQLEKSRLLSDRFSAERPKGSFSTLEIQRTEQGDSAMYLCASSLPRRLAGGRNEQFFGPGTRLTVL.

This clonotype was picked up many times. The V call is TRBV5-1, the J call TRBJ1-1; no reliable D call. V was pared by 4 bases and J by 5 bases, with 12 bases between. The CDR3 loop spans 13 amino acids. The V gene's germline CDR1 is SGHRS and CDR2 YFSETQ. In nucleotides, the CDR3 is TGCGCCAGCAGCGGCTCCTTGGGAACTGAAGCTTTCTTT. This translates into CASSGSLGTEAFF. Variable domain in full (rest from reference TRBV5-1 and TRBJ1-1): KAGVTQTPRYLIKTRGQQVTLSCSPISGHRSVSWYQQTPGQGLQFLFEYFSETQRNKGNFPGRFSGRQFSNSRSEMNVSTLELGDSALYLCASSGSLGTEAFFGQGTRLTVV.

This clonotype was seen repeatedly, ten times or more. In DNA, the CDR3 is TGTGCCATCAGTGACGGCTACGAGCAGTACTTC. It yields the protein CAISDGYEQYF. This rearrangement joins TRBV10-3 to TRBJ2-7; D gene ambiguous. Germline CDR1 reads ENHRY; CDR2 reads SYGVKD. V shed 3 bases and J shed 3 bases, with 3 bases lying between them. The CDR3 is made up of 11 amino acids.

This rearrangement joins TRBV5-6 to TRBJ1-1; D is uncertain. The CDR3 loop spans 11 amino acids. Germline CDR1 SGHDT, CDR2 YYEEEE. Trimming removed 0 bases at V and 6 bases at J, with 3 bases between. CDR3 nucleotides: TGTGCCAGCAGCTTGGATGCTGAAGCTTTCTTT. Translation gives CASSLDAEAFF.

This chain uses TRBV6-1 with TRBJ1-2, with TRBD1 identical over 10 bases. The CDR3 has 15 amino acids. Trimming at V came to 5 bases and at J to 5 bases, leaving 8 bases not matched to a gene. Looked up from germline, CDR1 is MNHNS and CDR2 is SASEGT. This CDR3 reads CASSPLGQGFYGYTF. The CDR3 nucleotides are TGTGCCAGCAGTCCCCTGGGACAGGGGTTTTATGGCTACACCTTC.

This clonotype was observed a few times. The chain has TRBV7-6 and TRBJ2-2; D is unclear. This CDR3 spans 15 amino acids. Per germline, CDR1 SGHVS and CDR2 FNYEAQ. The V end lost 2 bases, the J end lost 1 base, and 8 bases lay between the germline ends. The CDR3: CASSLRDVNTGELFF. The CDR3 region has the DNA TGTGCCAGCAGCTTACGAGACGTGAACACCGGGGAGCTGTTTTTT.

This clonotype appeared many times. An end of the junction differs from the germline gene, which may be a read error. The chain employs TRBV4-1 and TRBJ1-2; weak D call: TRBD1 (6 bases). The CDR3 is 12 amino acids. Germline CDR1 reads MGHRA; CDR2 reads YSYEKL. The CDR3 reads CASSQGGGGRFF. The DNA of the CDR3 is TGCGCCAGCAGCCAAGGCGGAGGGGGAAGATTCTTC.

This clonotype was observed a few times. The V gene is TRBV7-9, the J gene TRBJ2-3, with 8 bases lining up with TRBD1. The CDR3 runs 15 residues. J was trimmed by 5 bases and V by 5 bases; bases with no gene match: 9. CDR1 is SEHNR and CDR2 is FQNEAQ in the germline V gene (reference sequence). The CDR3: CASSLWTGKVDTQYF. CDR3 sequence (DNA): TGTGCCAGCAGCCTTTGGACAGGGAAAGTAGATACGCAGTATTTT.

This clonotype showed up just a few times. The chain employs TRBV6-5 and TRBJ2-7; tentatively, D is TRBD1 or TRBD2 (5 bases each). This CDR3 is 13 amino acids long. Germline loops: CDR1 MNHEY, CDR2 SVGAGI. With 2 bases removed from V and 6 bases from J, the gap between germline ends came to 11 bases. CDR3 sequence: CASSYEAGTEQYF. The CDR3 DNA is TGTGCCAGCAGTTACGAAGCAGGGACCGAGCAGTACTTC.

This clonotype has just a few counts. This chain connects TRBV6-5 to TRBJ1-4; D might be TRBD1 (5 bases). Germline lookup yields CDR1 MNHEY and CDR2 SVGAGI. Trimming cost V 1 base and J 4 bases, with 7 bases left between them. This CDR3 has 14 residues. The CDR3 spells CASSYFRDNEKLFF. Written as DNA, the CDR3 is TGTGCCAGCAGTTACTTCAGGGATAATGAAAAACTGTTTTTT.

This clonotype was observed at least ten times. The chain couples TRBV5-1 to TRBJ2-7, with 8 bases that match TRBD1. This CDR3 spans 16 amino acids. Germline V gives CDR1 SGHRS, CDR2 YFSETQ. Germline trimming cut 0 bases from V and 0 bases from J; bases unmatched to any gene: 5. The CDR3 bases are TGCGCCAGCAGCTTGGGGGGACAGGAAAACTCCTACGAGCAGTACTTC. Translated, it gives CASSLGGQENSYEQYF. The full variable domain, with the rest looked up from reference TRBV5-1 and TRBJ2-7, is KAGVTQTPRYLIKTRGQQVTLSCSPISGHRSVSWYQQTPGQGLQFLFEYFSETQRNKGNFPGRFSGRQFSNSRSEMNVSTLELGDSALYLCASSLGGQENSYEQYFGPGTRLTVT.

At least ten counts were recorded for this clonotype. The V gene is TRBV5-1, the J gene TRBJ1-6; 7 positions agree with TRBD1. CDR3 size: 16 residues. With V trimmed by 4 bases and J by 6 bases, 10 bases remained unmatched. Germline values: CDR1 SGHRS, CDR2 YFSETQ. This chain's CDR3 is CASSPSPQGSNSPLHF. CDR3 DNA sequence: TGCGCCAGCAGCCCCTCACCACAGGGGTCTAATTCACCCCTCCACTTT. The variable domain in full, with the rest retrieved from reference TRBV5-1 and TRBJ1-6, is KAGVTQTPRYLIKTRGQQVTLSCSPISGHRSVSWYQQTPGQGLQFLFEYFSETQRNKGNFPGRFSGRQFSNSRSEMNVSTLELGDSALYLCASSPSPQGSNSPLHFGNGTRLTVT.

The gene calls are TRBV5-5 and TRBJ1-1; D perhaps matches TRBD1 (6 bases). The CDR3 spans 14 residues. The germline gives CDR1 SGHKS, CDR2 YYEKEE (reference sequence). The V and J ends lost 2 bases and 5 bases respectively, with 13 bases between them. The CDR3 sequence is CASSFDDRRTEAFF. The CDR3 DNA reads TGTGCCAGCAGCTTTGATGACAGGAGAACTGAAGCTTTCTTT.

This clonotype was found a few times. The chain is built from TRBV2 and TRBJ2-1; TRBD1 is a possible D gene (5 bases). V lost 6 bases and J 5 bases, leaving 14 bases between the germline ends. CDR1 is SNHLY and CDR2 is FYNNEI in the germline V gene. CDR3 length: 14 amino acids. The CDR3 nucleotides are TGTGCCAGCAGACAGACAGTATGGGACAATGAGCAGTTCTTC. This translates into CASRQTVWDNEQFF. Complete variable domain (other parts from reference TRBV2 and TRBJ2-1): EPEVTQTPSHQVTQMGQEVILRCVPISNHLYFYWYRQILGQKVEFLVSFYNNEISEKSEIFDDQFSVERPDGSNFTLKIRSTKLEDSAMYFCASRQTVWDNEQFFGPGTRLTVL.

This clonotype has a handful of counts. The chain uses TRBV7-9 and TRBJ2-1; D may be TRBD2 (6 bases). The germline V gene encodes CDR1 SEHNR and CDR2 FQNEAQ (reference sequence). V was pared by 5 bases and J by 9 bases, with 20 bases between. This CDR3 has 15 residues. The CDR3 here is CASSARASGASEQFF. In DNA form, the CDR3 reads TGTGCCAGCAGCGCCCGGGCCTCGGGAGCTAGTGAGCAGTTCTTC.

This clonotype was detected only a few times. The chain links TRBV7-8 to TRBJ2-7; 10 bases are a match to TRBD2. In germline, CDR1 is SGHVS, CDR2 FQNEAQ. The CDR3 covers 15 residues. V shed 2 bases and J 1 base; nucleotides not matched to a gene: 2. CDR3 in DNA: TGTGCCAGCAGCTTAAGCGGGGGGGAGTCCTACGAGCAGTACGTC. Its protein is CASSLSGGESYEQYV.

J is TRBJ2-1 and V is TRBV27; a possible D gene is TRBD1 (6 bases). V was shortened by 0 bases and J by 2 bases, with 11 bases between the two germline ends. This CDR3 comprises 16 residues. Germline V gene lookup returns CDR1 MNHEY and CDR2 SMNVEV (reference sequence). In nucleotides, the CDR3 is TGTGCCAGCAGTTTATCACCCAGGGGAACCTACAATGAGCAGTTCTTC. Translating gives CASSLSPRGTYNEQFF.

The chain employs TRBV28 and TRBJ1-4, with D unresolved. This CDR3 comprises 13 residues. The V gene lost 4 bases and the J gene lost 7 bases, with 10 bases spanning the gap. In germline, CDR1 is MDHEN, CDR2 SYDVKM. CDR3 DNA: TGTGCCAGCAGTTCCCCTTCTAGTGAAAAACTGTTTTTT. The encoded protein is CASSSPSSEKLFF.

Only a few counts were recorded for this clonotype. The J gene is TRBJ1-2, the V gene TRBV4-3; D call uncertain. Germline lookup yields CDR1 LGHNA and CDR2 YSLEER. Trimming pared 1 base from V and 0 bases from J, leaving 6 bases between. The CDR3 is 14 residues long. The CDR3 sequence is CASSQGLANYGYTF. CDR3 nucleotide sequence: TGCGCCAGCAGCCAAGGACTAGCTAACTATGGCTACACCTTC.

The V call is TRBV19, the J call TRBJ1-5; possible D gene TRBD1, 6 bases. Trimming took off 7 bases at V and 6 bases at J, with 19 bases between the two ends. The CDR3 loop spans 15 amino acids. CDR1 and CDR2 (germline): LNHDA, SQIVND (reference sequence). In DNA form, the CDR3 reads TGTGCCAGTACCTATCGCCTGGGGGCCGGTCAGCCCCAGCATTTT. Its protein is CASTYRLGAGQPQHF.

The chain recombines TRBV20-1 with TRBJ2-3, with TRBD1 identical over 8 bases. V shed 0 bases and J 6 bases; nucleotides not matched to a gene: 8. This CDR3 contains 15 residues. Looked up from germline, CDR1 is DFQATT and CDR2 is SNEGSKA (reference sequence). The CDR3 bases are TGCAGTGCTAGAGACCCCCAGGGGGCAGGCGATACGCAGTATTTT. Translating gives CSARDPQGAGDTQYF.

This clonotype showed up many times. The genes are TRBV12-3 or TRBV12-4 and TRBJ1-1; 10 positions match TRBD1. The V gene end was trimmed by 4 bases and the J gene end by 4 bases; junction bases not matched to a gene: 3. The CDR3 has 14 residues. DNA of the CDR3: TGTGCCAGCAGTTCGACAGGGGGCGGCACTGAAGCTTTCTTT. Its translation: CASSSTGGGTEAFF.

The table lists this clonotype with a few counts. The V and J genes are TRBV28 and TRBJ2-4; no reliable D call. The CDR3 contains 15 residues. Looked up from germline, CDR1 is MDHEN and CDR2 is SYDVKM. V lost 8 bases to trimming and J lost 3 bases, with 17 bases between them. The CDR3 reads CASGVIGGNKNIQYF. The CDR3, as DNA: TGTGCCAGCGGTGTGATAGGTGGTAACAAAAACATTCAGTACTTC.

Only a few counts were recorded for this clonotype. In DNA form, the CDR3 reads TGCGCCAGCAGCCAAGCCCAGCTCTACGAGCAGTACTTC. It codes for CASSQAQLYEQYF. The chain has TRBV4-1 and TRBJ2-7; D call uncertain. Germline V gives CDR1 MGHRA, CDR2 YSYEKL. This CDR3 has 13 residues. V dropped 1 base and J dropped 3 bases, with 7 bases sitting between them.

Only a few counts were recorded for this clonotype. This chain uses TRBV6-2 or TRBV6-3 with TRBJ2-2; D uncertain. Trimming left V 1 base short and J 2 bases short, with 8 bases between. The CDR3 is made up of 15 amino acids. Looked up from germline, CDR1 is MNHEY and CDR2 is SVGEGT. CDR3 region: CASSYLEPNTGELFF. The CDR3 DNA reads as TGTGCCAGCAGTTACTTGGAACCTAACACCGGGGAGCTGTTTTTT.

This clonotype was found a few times. CDR3 loop: CASSPAGGGVREQYV. CDR3 nucleotides: TGTGCCAGCAGTCCGGCCGGCGGGGGGGTGCGTGAGCAGTACGTC. J is TRBJ2-7 and V is TRBV28; 9 positions match TRBD2. The germline CDR1 and CDR2 sequences are MDHEN and SYDVKM. The J segment lost 7 bases and the V segment lost 5 bases, leaving 12 bases of the junction unmatched. This CDR3 contains 15 residues.

The table lists this clonotype with many counts. The chain links TRBV27 to TRBJ2-3; D gene ambiguous. This CDR3 contains 12 residues. The germline V gene encodes CDR1 MNHEY and CDR2 SMNVEV (reference sequence). The V and J ends lost 2 bases and 4 bases respectively, with 4 bases between them. The CDR3 DNA sequence: TGTGCCAGCAGTTTACCTTCAGATACGCAGTATTTT. Translating it yields CASSLPSDTQYF.